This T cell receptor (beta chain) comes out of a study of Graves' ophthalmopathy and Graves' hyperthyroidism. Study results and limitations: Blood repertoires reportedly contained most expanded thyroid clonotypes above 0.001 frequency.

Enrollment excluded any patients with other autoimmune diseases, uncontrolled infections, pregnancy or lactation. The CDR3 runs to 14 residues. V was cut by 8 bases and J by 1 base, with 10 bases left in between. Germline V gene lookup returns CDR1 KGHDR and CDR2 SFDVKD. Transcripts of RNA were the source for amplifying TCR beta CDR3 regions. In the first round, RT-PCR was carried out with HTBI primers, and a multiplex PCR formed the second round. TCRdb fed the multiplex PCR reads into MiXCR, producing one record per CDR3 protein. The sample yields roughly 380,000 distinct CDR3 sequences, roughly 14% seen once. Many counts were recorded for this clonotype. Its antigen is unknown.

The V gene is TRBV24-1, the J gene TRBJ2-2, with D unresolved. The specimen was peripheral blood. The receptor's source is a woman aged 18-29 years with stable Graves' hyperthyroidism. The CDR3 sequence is CATKERGNTGELFF. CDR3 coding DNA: TGTGCCACCAAAGAGCGCGGGAACACCGGGGAGCTGTTTTTT.